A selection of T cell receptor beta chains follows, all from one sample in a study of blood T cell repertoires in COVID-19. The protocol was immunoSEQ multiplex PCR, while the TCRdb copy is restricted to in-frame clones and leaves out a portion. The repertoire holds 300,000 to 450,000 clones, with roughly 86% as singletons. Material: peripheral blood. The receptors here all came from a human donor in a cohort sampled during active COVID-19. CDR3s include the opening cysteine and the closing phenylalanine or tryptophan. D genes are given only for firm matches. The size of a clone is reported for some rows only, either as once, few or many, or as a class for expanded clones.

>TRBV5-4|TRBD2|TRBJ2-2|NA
CASSFSGGATGELFF
TGTGCCAGCAGTTTTAGCGGGGGGGCCACCGGGGAGCTGTTTTTT
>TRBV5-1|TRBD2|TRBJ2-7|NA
CASSLEWGAGTYEQYF
TGCGCCAGCAGCTTGGAGTGGGGAGCGGGAACCTACGAGCAGTACTTC
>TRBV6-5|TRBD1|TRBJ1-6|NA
CASGWDSLTSPLHF
TGTGCCAGCGGATGGGACAGCCTAACATCACCCCTCCACTTT
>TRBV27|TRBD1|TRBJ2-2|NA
CASALRTDRENTGELFF
TGTGCCAGCGCCCTACGGACGGACAGGGAGAACACCGGGGAGCTGTTTTTT
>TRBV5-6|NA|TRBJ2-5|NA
CASSLAGTPETQYF
TGTGCCAGCAGCTTGGCCGGGACACCCGAGACCCAGTACTTC
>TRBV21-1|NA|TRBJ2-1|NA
CASSTDRGYNEQFF
TGTGCCAGCAGCACCGACAGGGGGTACAATGAGCAGTTCTTC
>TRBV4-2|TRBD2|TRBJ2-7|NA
CASSLRLAGDYEQYF
TGTGCCAGCAGCCTCAGACTAGCGGGAGACTACGAGCAGTACTTC
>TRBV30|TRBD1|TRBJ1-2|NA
CAFEQGPHGYTF
TGTGCCTTCGAACAGGGGCCCCATGGCTACACCTTC
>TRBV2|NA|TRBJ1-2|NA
CASSEYMDKGYTF
TGTGCCAGCAGTGAATATATGGACAAGGGCTACACCTTC
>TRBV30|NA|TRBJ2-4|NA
CAWSVPAGDLAKNIQYF
TGTGCCTGGAGTGTACCGGCAGGGGATCTAGCCAAAAACATTCAGTACTTC
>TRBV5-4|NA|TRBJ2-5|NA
CASSLDEPGETQYF
TGTGCCAGCAGCTTGGACGAGCCGGGAGAGACCCAGTACTTC
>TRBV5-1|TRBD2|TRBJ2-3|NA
CASSPGYALSGGANTQYF
TGCGCCAGCAGTCCCGGGTATGCTCTTAGCGGGGGGGCGAATACGCAGTATTTT
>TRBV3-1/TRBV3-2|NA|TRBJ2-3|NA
CASRDGSGLKDTQYF
TGTGCCAGCCGGGATGGGTCGGGACTGAAAGATACGCAGTATTTT
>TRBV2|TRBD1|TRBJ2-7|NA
CASTEPEGDRVYEQYF
TGTGCCAGCACCGAGCCGGAGGGGGACAGGGTCTACGAGCAGTACTTC
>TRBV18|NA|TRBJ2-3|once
CASSPPRQGTDTQYF
TGTGCCAGCTCACCACCGAGGCAGGGTACAGATACGCAGTATTTT
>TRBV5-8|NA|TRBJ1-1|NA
CATPRGSMDTEAFF
TGTGCCACCCCCCGGGGTAGTATGGACACTGAAGCTTTCTTT
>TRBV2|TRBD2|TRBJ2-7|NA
CASSITSGGLSEQYF
TGTGCCAGCAGCATTACTAGCGGGGGCCTTAGCGAGCAGTACTTC